The rows below give T cell receptor beta chains drawn from one sample of a study of T cells in Graves' hyperthyroidism and ophthalmopathy. TCRdb recomputed calls from the multiplex PCR reads with MiXCR, one row per CDR3 protein. The sample includes approximately 430,000 distinct CDR3 sequences, approximately 15% of them seen just once. Input material: blood. The origin of the receptors is a man aged 18 to 30 with Graves' ophthalmopathy. The conserved cysteine and the conserved F or W are not part of the CDR3 here.

TRBV3-1	TRBJ1-4	ASSQGASTYRKLF
TRBV11-2	TRBJ2-3	ASSLAGATSTDTQY
TRBV24-1	TRBJ1-2	ATSDLWGNYGYT
TRBV24-1	TRBJ1-1	ATSGLGFEAF
TRBV3-1	TRBJ2-5	ASSQSPLRSQY
TRBV2	TRBJ2-7	ASSDVMEYEQY
TRBV29-1	TRBJ1-1	SVEGREAGDFGAF
TRBV3-1	TRBJ2-3	ASSSPGSSSTDTQY
TRBV6-1	TRBJ1-2	ASSASGQGRGYT
TRBV6-4	TRBJ2-1	ASSDSASGYNEQF
TRBV4-1	TRBJ2-3	ASSPSGLDFDTQY
TRBV19	TRBJ1-1	ASSIDPGTTWGRNTEAF
TRBV7-2	TRBJ1-6	ASRFGQGSPLH
TRBV11-3	TRBJ2-5	ASSFLSSGGEETQY
TRBV9	TRBJ2-1	ASSVDPGVAYNEQF
TRBV3-1	TRBJ1-5	ASSQLGGVGNQPQH
TRBV19	TRBJ2-5	ASSIIGETQY
TRBV10-3	TRBJ1-2	ATQGGAWDGYT
TRBV3-1	TRBJ2-2	ASGLAGGAGELF
TRBV7-8	TRBJ2-2	ASSLGLAGFTGELF
TRBV30	TRBJ2-1	AWGTGVFNEQF
TRBV11-3	TRBJ1-6	ASSPDMVALH
TRBV13	TRBJ1-6	ASRLQGSYNSPLH
TRBV12-3/TRBV12-4	TRBJ1-3	ASSLAGGIDTIY
TRBV12-3/TRBV12-4	TRBJ2-1	ASSRDRGLYNEQF
TRBV11-3	TRBJ2-1	ASSLGGTGINEQF
TRBV6-5	TRBJ2-5	ASSYQDTQETQY
TRBV10-2	TRBJ2-5	ASTGSGIQETQY
TRBV5-1	TRBJ2-7	ASSLFQGANPKQY
TRBV4-2	TRBJ2-1	ASSQLAGGHEQF
TRBV5-1	TRBJ2-1	ASSLTSGIRYERF
TRBV5-1	TRBJ2-7	ASSLGPAPDEQY
TRBV27	TRBJ2-2	ASRNMKLAPNTGELF
TRBV7-9	TRBJ2-1	ASKNAFHRDDEQF
TRBV11-2	TRBJ1-4	ASSFGTDGEKLF
TRBV20-1	TRBJ1-2	SASRPTGYGYT
TRBV7-8	TRBJ2-5	ASSLGVSRLSETQY
TRBV2	TRBJ2-5	ASSQNGGQETQY
TRBV5-1	TRBJ2-3	ASSLIVQSSTDTQY
TRBV24-1	TRBJ2-3	ATSDGATDTQY
TRBV12-3/TRBV12-4	TRBJ2-1	ASSLRQGAHGEQF
TRBV11-3	TRBJ2-1	ASSLERGNEQF
TRBV4-3	TRBJ1-3	ASSSRLGQGSGNTIY
TRBV5-4	TRBJ1-6	ASSSGGQPLH
TRBV11-2	TRBJ1-6	ASRRDRGTWDSPLH
TRBV29-1	TRBJ2-3	SVEGQGSTDTQY
TRBV28	TRBJ1-5	ASRFIRSSNQPQH
TRBV6-1	TRBJ2-3	ASSFLLSTDTQY
TRBV20-1	TRBJ1-4	SARWAEKLF